This TCR beta chain was sequenced for a study of T cell responses to AZD1222 COVID-19 vaccine. TCRdb keeps only in-frame clones here, not all; method: immunoSEQ multiplex PCR. The repertoire holds about 110,000 clones, with 91% as singletons. This clone was counted many times. The source material was peripheral blood, sampled on day 0 of AZD1222 vaccination. The TCR originated in an adult in good health.

CDR3 bases: TGTGCCAGCAGTTTATTAGGCCCGGGTAATTCCCAGCATTTT. Translating gives CASSLLGPGNSQHF. The gene calls are TRBV27 and TRBJ1-5; unclear D gene. Between the trimmed V and J ends, which lost 1 base and 11 bases, there was a span of 15 bases. This CDR3 has 14 residues. CDR1 and CDR2 (germline): MNHEY, SMNVEV (reference sequence).